The rows below give T cell receptor beta chains drawn from one sample of a study of control samples from healthy donors and cancer patients. Assay: immunoSEQ multiplex PCR; the TCRdb copy retains only in-frame clones and omits some. The data contain more than 85,000 clones, more than 85% of them seen just once; the ten biggest clones take up approximately 18%. The sample was blood. All receptors come from a woman aged 45-60 years in good health. CDR3s include the opening cysteine and the closing phenylalanine or tryptophan. The D gene is left open where the match is weak. For some rows the clone size is stated as once, few or many, or as a class when expanded; others skip it.

D gene,J gene,V gene,clone size,CDR3 protein,CDR3 DNA
TRBD2,TRBJ2-1,TRBV10-3,NA,CAISAKAGTYNEQFF,TGTGCCATCAGTGCGAAAGCGGGAACCTACAATGAGCAGTTCTTC
NA,TRBJ1-3,TRBV29-1,NA,CSVLGPGNTIYF,TGCAGCGTTCTCGGTCCTGGAAACACCATATATTTT
NA,TRBJ2-5,TRBV3-1/TRBV3-2,NA,CASSQEGRETQYF,TGTGCCAGCAGCCAAGAGGGGCGCGAGACCCAGTACTTC
NA,TRBJ1-2,TRBV19,NA,CASSAVRDPNYGYTF,TGTGCCAGTAGTGCTGTCCGGGATCCTAACTATGGCTACACCTTC
NA,TRBJ2-1,TRBV5-1,NA,CASRGINNEQFF,TGCGCCAGCAGAGGAATAAATAATGAGCAGTTCTTC
NA,TRBJ1-3,TRBV11-2,NA,CASSFYRASGNTIYF,TGTGCCAGCAGCTTTTACAGGGCATCTGGAAACACCATATATTTT
TRBD2,TRBJ2-3,TRBV28,NA,CASGRTSGGDTQYF,TGTGCCAGCGGTAGGACTAGCGGGGGGGATACGCAGTATTTT
NA,TRBJ1-3,TRBV7-8,NA,CASSLVVGLTSGNTIYF,TGTGCCAGCAGCTTAGTTGTGGGACTTACCTCTGGAAACACCATATATTTT
NA,TRBJ2-3,TRBV11-3,once,CASSPGVGATKGTQYF,TGTGCCAGCAGCCCAGGGGTGGGGGCTACTAAGGGAACGCAGTATTTT
NA,TRBJ2-7,TRBV5-6,NA,CASSLGWTQSYEQYF,TGTGCCAGCAGCTTGGGGTGGACACAATCCTACGAGCAGTACTTC
TRBD2,TRBJ2-5,TRBV9,NA,CASSVFGTSGKETQYF,TGTGCCAGCAGCGTATTCGGGACTAGCGGAAAAGAGACCCAGTACTTC
NA,TRBJ1-2,TRBV18,NA,CASSPPGGVGYTF,TGTGCCAGCTCACCACCTGGGGGTGTTGGCTACACCTTC
TRBD2,TRBJ2-1,TRBV25-1,NA,CASLHRGGGYNEQFF,TGTGCCAGCCTTCATCGCGGCGGGGGCTACAATGAGCAGTTCTTC
NA,TRBJ2-5,TRBV20-1,NA,CSASQETQYF,TGCAGTGCTAGTCAAGAGACCCAGTACTTC
NA,TRBJ1-2,TRBV6-5,once,CASSNGADYGYTF,TGTGCCAGCAGTAACGGGGCAGACTATGGCTACACCTTC
NA,TRBJ2-3,TRBV20-1,NA,CSASIGSNADTQYF,TGCAGTGCTAGTATCGGGAGTAACGCAGATACGCAGTATTTT
TRBD2,TRBJ2-7,TRBV6-2/TRBV6-3,NA,CASSYIQGLAENYEQYF,TGTGCCAGCAGTTATATACAGGGACTAGCAGAGAACTACGAGCAGTACTTC
TRBD2,TRBJ2-2,TRBV29-1,NA,CRVGGGGITGELFF,TGCCGCGTCGGGGGGGGCGGAATCACCGGGGAGCTGTTTTTT
NA,TRBJ1-2,TRBV19,NA,CASSIPDSFGYTF,TGTGCCAGTAGTATCCCGGACAGTTTCGGCTACACCTTC
NA,TRBJ2-7,TRBV27,NA,CASRPSGTSSYEQYF,TGTGCCAGCAGACCTTCCGGGACAAGCTCCTACGAGCAGTACTTC